A selection of T cell receptor beta chains follows, all from one sample in a study of blood T cell repertoires in COVID-19. Using immunoSEQ multiplex PCR, the repertoire was profiled, and TCRdb retains in-frame clones only, with some absent. Here the sample spans 360,000 or so clones, about 88% being singletons. Sequenced sample: PBMCs or T cells enriched from blood (not recorded which). The receptors shown here come from a woman in her thirties who had been exposed to COVID-19. Both conserved end residues are part of each CDR3. A D gene is named only where the DNA matches it firmly. Expanded clones get a size class; other rows say once, few or many, or leave the size out.

V gene	D gene	J gene	clone size	CDR3 DNA	CDR3 protein
TRBV29-1	TRBD1	TRBJ2-1	-	TGCAGCGCCCCAGGACAGGGTGGATACAATGAGCAGTTCTTC	CSAPGQGGYNEQFF
TRBV12-5	-	TRBJ1-6	-	TGTGCTAGTGGCCCGCCCTCCAGGGATCCCTATAATTCACCCCTCCACTTT	CASGPPSRDPYNSPLHF
TRBV18	TRBD1	TRBJ1-6	-	TGTGCCAGCTCACCGGGACAGGGTAATTCACCCCTCCACTTT	CASSPGQGNSPLHF
TRBV24-1	-	TRBJ1-2	-	TGTGCCACCAGTGCGTATACGGGACACCCAGCCGGCTACACCTTC	CATSAYTGHPAGYTF
TRBV28	-	TRBJ2-7	-	TGTGCCAGCAGTTCGGACAGCCAGGACGAGCAGTACTTC	CASSSDSQDEQYF
TRBV3-1/TRBV3-2	-	TRBJ2-2	-	TGTGCCAGCAGCCAAGTGGTGAGGGCGTTCTCCGGGGAGCTGTTTTTT	CASSQVVRAFSGELFF
TRBV29-1	TRBD1	TRBJ1-5	-	TGCAGCGTTGGAGAGGCCGGGACAGGGGTTCAGCCCCAGCATTTT	CSVGEAGTGVQPQHF
TRBV30	-	TRBJ2-5	-	TGTGCCTGGGCTATTGAGACCCAGTACTTC	CAWAIETQYF
TRBV28	-	TRBJ2-1	-	TGTGCCAGCAGTTTATGGGGGCAGGGTGGTGTCAATGAGCAGTTCTTC	CASSLWGQGGVNEQFF
TRBV7-3	-	TRBJ2-7	-	TGTGCCAGCTTCCCCAACAGGGTCTACGAGCAGTACTTC	CASFPNRVYEQYF
TRBV10-3	-	TRBJ1-2	few	TGTGCCATCAGGACGGGGAGGGGCGCCAACTATGGCTACACCTTC	CAIRTGRGANYGYTF
TRBV6-5	TRBD2	TRBJ2-1	-	TGTGCCAGCACTTTGACTAGCGGGAGCGGCAATGAGCAGTTCTTC	CASTLTSGSGNEQFF
TRBV19	-	TRBJ2-1	-	TGTGCCAGTAGTATAGCCGGGGTTGAGCAGTTCTTC	CASSIAGVEQFF
TRBV30	-	TRBJ1-2	few	TGTGCCTGGAGTGAGAGGCGGCGGCTTGACGGCTACACCTTC	CAWSERRRLDGYTF
TRBV24-1	-	TRBJ1-6	-	TGTGCCACCAGTGATTTGGTTGCCAACTCGACCCTAATACAGATCCACTTT	CATSDLVANSTLIQIHF
TRBV24-1	TRBD1	TRBJ2-2	-	TGTGCCACCACCAAAGGGGGACAGGGGGCTGCCGGGGAGCTGTTTTTT	CATTKGGQGAAGELFF
TRBV7-7	TRBD2	TRBJ2-1	-	TGTGCTAGCAGCTTAGGCGGGGGACGTTACAATGAGCAGTTCTTC	CASSLGGGRYNEQFF
TRBV11-1	-	TRBJ1-1	-	TGTGCCAGCAGCGTGGGGGGAGCTACCACCAACACTGAAGCTTTCTTT	CASSVGGATTNTEAFF
TRBV7-3	TRBD2	TRBJ2-1	-	TGTGCCAGCAGGGGACTAGCTCCTCAGGATGAGCAGTTCTTC	CASRGLAPQDEQFF
TRBV6-5	TRBD2	TRBJ2-1	-	TGTGCCAGCAGCGCGAATAGCGGGAGCTACAATGAGCAGTTCTTC	CASSANSGSYNEQFF
TRBV19	TRBD2	TRBJ2-1	-	TGTGCCAGTAGTATTAGGGGGACTAGCGGCAATGAGCAGTTCTTC	CASSIRGTSGNEQFF
TRBV19	TRBD1	TRBJ2-2	-	TGTGCCAGTAGTCCGGGACAGGGGGCGCCTGGGGAGCTGTTTTTT	CASSPGQGAPGELFF
TRBV7-9	-	TRBJ2-7	-	TGTGCCAGCAGCTTGGTCCTACTAGATTCCTACGAGCAGTACTTC	CASSLVLLDSYEQYF
TRBV4-1	-	TRBJ1-1	-	TGCGCCAGCAGCCAAGAAGGAAACAGGGCGACCACTGAAGCTTTCTTT	CASSQEGNRATTEAFF
TRBV27	TRBD1	TRBJ2-7	-	TGTGCCAGCAGACTGGACAGGGGTGGCTACGAGCAGTACTTC	CASRLDRGGYEQYF
TRBV4-2	-	TRBJ2-1	-	TGTGCCAGCAGCCAAGTAGCGAGCTCCTACAATGAGCAGTTCTTC	CASSQVASSYNEQFF
TRBV18	-	TRBJ2-1	-	TGTGCCAGCTCACCACGGAGAAAAGCGGCCACCTACAATGAGCAGTTCTTC	CASSPRRKAATYNEQFF
TRBV7-9	-	TRBJ2-7	-	TGTGCCAGCAGCCGAGGGGGTCCAGAGCAGTACTTC	CASSRGGPEQYF
TRBV9	TRBD2	TRBJ2-5	-	TGTGCCAGCAGCGGAAATAGCGGGAGGCCTTGGCAAGAAGAGACCCAGTACTTC	CASSGNSGRPWQEETQYF
TRBV6-5	-	TRBJ2-5	-	TGTGCCAGCAGTTACTCTGGAGGTCAAGAGACCCAGTACTTC	CASSYSGGQETQYF
TRBV6-5	TRBD1	TRBJ1-2	-	TGTGCCGGACAGGCTAACTATGGCTACACCTTC	CAGQANYGYTF
TRBV25-1	-	TRBJ1-1	once	TGTGCCAGCAGTGACATAGGAGGGCTGACTGAAGCTTTCTTT	CASSDIGGLTEAFF
TRBV5-1	-	TRBJ1-2	once	TGCGCCAGCAGCTTGGACAGAACCAACTATGGCTACACCTTC	CASSLDRTNYGYTF
TRBV30	TRBD1	TRBJ1-1	-	TGTGCCTGGGGGACCCGGACAGGGGGCACAACTGAAGCTTTCTTT	CAWGTRTGGTTEAFF
TRBV10-3	TRBD1	TRBJ2-7	once	TGTGCCACCCGGGACAGGGATGAGAACGAGCAGTACTTC	CATRDRDENEQYF
TRBV24-1	TRBD1	TRBJ2-3	-	TGTGCCACCAGTGACTACGACAGGGTTGCAGATACGCAGTATTTT	CATSDYDRVADTQYF
TRBV7-6	-	TRBJ2-3	-	TGTGCCAGCAGCCCCCTAGCTAGAGTGGGAGATACGCAGTATTTT	CASSPLARVGDTQYF
TRBV7-9	-	TRBJ2-7	once	TGTGCCAGCAGCCCTATGGACAGATTCTACGAGCAGTACTTC	CASSPMDRFYEQYF
TRBV27	-	TRBJ1-1	once	TGTGCCAGCAGTCTTGAGCGAGGCGTAGGAACTGAAGCTTTCTTT	CASSLERGVGTEAFF
TRBV28	TRBD1	TRBJ1-2	-	TGTGCCAGCAACTCCCAACAGGGGGCCGTCTATGGCTACACCTTC	CASNSQQGAVYGYTF
TRBV3-1/TRBV3-2	-	TRBJ1-2	-	TGTGCCAGCAGCCAAGAAGCGAGCTACTATGGCTACACCTTC	CASSQEASYYGYTF
TRBV10-3	TRBD2	TRBJ2-7	-	TGTGCCATCAGTAGTAGCGGGAGTTTGGACGAGCAGTACTTC	CAISSSGSLDEQYF
TRBV19	TRBD2	TRBJ2-2	-	TGTGCCAGTAGTAATCCGGGAGGGCAGAACACCGGGGAGCTGTTTTTT	CASSNPGGQNTGELFF
TRBV10-3	TRBD1	TRBJ2-7	-	TGTGCCATCAGTGGGGAACCTTGGGGGACAGGAAATTCCTACGAGCAGTACTTC	CAISGEPWGTGNSYEQYF
TRBV3-1/TRBV3-2	-	TRBJ2-1	-	TGTGCCAGCAGCCAAGGGAGGGGAGAGAACAATGAGCAGTTCTTC	CASSQGRGENNEQFF
TRBV19	TRBD2	TRBJ2-3	-	TGTGCCAGTATACTTCAGCGGGGACGCACAGATACGCAGTATTTT	CASILQRGRTDTQYF
TRBV5-6	TRBD2	TRBJ2-2	-	TGTGCCAGCAGCGCCGGAGTGGCGGGAGTCTACACCGGGGAGCTGTTTTTT	CASSAGVAGVYTGELFF
TRBV7-9	TRBD1	TRBJ1-1	-	TGTGCCAGCAGCTTATCTGGCCCCGGGACAGGGGAAGCTTTCTTT	CASSLSGPGTGEAFF
TRBV6-5	-	TRBJ1-2	-	TGTGCCAGCAGTTATTGGGGGGTCTCGGCTAACTATGGCTACACCTTC	CASSYWGVSANYGYTF
TRBV9	-	TRBJ1-2	once	TGTGCCAGCAGCTTCAAACAGGGAAATGGCTACACCTTC	CASSFKQGNGYTF
TRBV19	-	TRBJ1-5	-	TGTGCCAGTAGTATAGGGGAGAGCAATCAGCCCCAGCATTTT	CASSIGESNQPQHF
TRBV20-1	TRBD1	TRBJ1-5	few	TGCAGTGCTAGTCCATCGGTAGGGGACAGGGCGAATCAGCCCCAGCATTTT	CSASPSVGDRANQPQHF
TRBV4-2	TRBD1	TRBJ1-2	-	TGTGCCAGCAGCCAAGGGACAGGGGGGTTTAACTATGGCTACACCTTC	CASSQGTGGFNYGYTF
TRBV7-9	-	TRBJ1-2	-	TGTGCCAGCAGCTTAAGGCTAGGTTTTGCGAACTATGGCTACACCTTC	CASSLRLGFANYGYTF
TRBV28	-	TRBJ2-6	-	TGTGCCAGCAGTTTACCTTCTTTCTCTGGGGCCAACGTCCTGACTTTC	CASSLPSFSGANVLTF
TRBV6-1	-	TRBJ1-5	-	TGTGCCAGCAGTGAACCGACTTATGGCAGGGTAATGGGTCAGCCCCAGCATTTT	CASSEPTYGRVMGQPQHF
TRBV2	-	TRBJ2-7	-	TGTGCCAGCAGGCGTACTAGCATCTACGAGCAGTACTTC	CASRRTSIYEQYF
TRBV4-1	-	TRBJ2-5	-	TGCGCCAGCAGCCAAGAACTGGGGGCTAGCGGAGAGACCCAGTACTTC	CASSQELGASGETQYF
TRBV10-3	TRBD2	TRBJ2-5	-	TGTGCCATGGGTCCGGGACTACAAGAGACCCAGTACTTC	CAMGPGLQETQYF